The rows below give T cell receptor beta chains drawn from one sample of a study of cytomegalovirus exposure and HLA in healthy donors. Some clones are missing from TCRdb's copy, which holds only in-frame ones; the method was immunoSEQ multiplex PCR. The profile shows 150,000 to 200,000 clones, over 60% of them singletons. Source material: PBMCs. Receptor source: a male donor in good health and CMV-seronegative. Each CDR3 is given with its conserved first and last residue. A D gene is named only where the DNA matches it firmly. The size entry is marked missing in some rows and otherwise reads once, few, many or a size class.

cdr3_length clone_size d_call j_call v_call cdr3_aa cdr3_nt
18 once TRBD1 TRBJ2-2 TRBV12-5 CASGLAQGAQVSHGELFF TGTGCTAGTGGTTTGGCGCAGGGGGCCCAAGTCTCTCACGGGGAGCTGTTTTTT
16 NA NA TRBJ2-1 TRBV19 CASSTYVQGNRNEQFF TGTGCCAGTAGTACCTACGTCCAGGGTAATAGGAATGAGCAGTTCTTC
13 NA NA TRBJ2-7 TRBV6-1 CASSLAGVYEQYF TGTGCCAGCAGTCTGGCGGGTGTCTACGAGCAGTACTTC
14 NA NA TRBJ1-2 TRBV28 CASSSQAGVYGYTF TGTGCCAGCAGTTCGCAGGCAGGGGTCTATGGCTACACCTTC
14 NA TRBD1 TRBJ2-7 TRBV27 CASSRTGTGEEQYF TGTGCCAGCAGCCGAACGGGGACAGGTGAGGAGCAGTACTTC
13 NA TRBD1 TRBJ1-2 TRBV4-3 CASSRQGVVGYTF TGCGCCAGCAGCCGACAGGGGGTAGTTGGCTACACCTTC
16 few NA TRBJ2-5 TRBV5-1 CASSLPRPRTAETQYF TGCGCCAGCAGCCTCCCTAGACCGAGGACTGCGGAGACCCAGTACTTC
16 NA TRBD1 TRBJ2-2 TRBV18 CASSRDRDRDTGELFF TGTGCCAGCTCACGAGACCGGGACAGGGACACCGGGGAGCTGTTTTTT
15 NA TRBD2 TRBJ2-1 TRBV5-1 CASSLLAGGTNEQFF TGCGCCAGCAGCTTGCTAGCGGGAGGGACGAATGAGCAGTTCTTC
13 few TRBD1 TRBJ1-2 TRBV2 CASRDRGIYGYTF TGTGCCAGCAGGGACAGGGGAATCTATGGCTACACCTTC
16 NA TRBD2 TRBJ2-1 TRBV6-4 CASSPTGAGGPYEQFF TGTGCCAGCAGCCCCACAGGAGCGGGAGGGCCGTATGAGCAGTTCTTC
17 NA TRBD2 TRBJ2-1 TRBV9 CASSPGTSGRFYNEQFF TGTGCCAGCAGCCCCGGGACTAGCGGGAGGTTCTACAATGAGCAGTTCTTC
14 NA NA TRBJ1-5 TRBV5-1 CASSPGSGNQPQHF TGCGCCAGCAGCCCAGGGTCTGGCAATCAGCCCCAGCATTTT
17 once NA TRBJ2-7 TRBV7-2 CASSLAQTPLVTYEQYF TGTGCCAGCAGCTTAGCCCAAACTCCACTAGTCACCTACGAGCAGTACTTC
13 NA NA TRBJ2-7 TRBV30 CAWSSGVSYEQYF TGTGCCTGGAGTTCCGGGGTCTCCTACGAGCAGTACTTC
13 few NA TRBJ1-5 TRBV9 CASSVEGGQPQHF TGTGCCAGCAGCGTAGAGGGGGGGCAGCCCCAGCATTTT
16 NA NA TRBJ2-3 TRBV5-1 CASSLRWSSSTDTQYF TGCGCCAGCAGCTTGAGGTGGAGTTCTAGCACAGATACGCAGTATTTT
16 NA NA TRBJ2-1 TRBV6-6 CASTSGYRTGDNEQFF TGTGCCAGCACCTCCGGTTATCGGACGGGAGACAATGAGCAGTTCTTC